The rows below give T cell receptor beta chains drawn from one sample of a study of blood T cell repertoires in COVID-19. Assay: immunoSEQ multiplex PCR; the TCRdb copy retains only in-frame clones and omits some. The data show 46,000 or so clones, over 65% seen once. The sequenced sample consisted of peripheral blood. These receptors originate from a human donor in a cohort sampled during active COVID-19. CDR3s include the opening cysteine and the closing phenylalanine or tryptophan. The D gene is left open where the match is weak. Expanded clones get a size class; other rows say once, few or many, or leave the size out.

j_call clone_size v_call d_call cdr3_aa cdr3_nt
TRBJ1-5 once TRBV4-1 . CASSPDEQGRNQPQHF TGCGCCAGCAGCCCCGACGAGCAGGGTAGAAATCAGCCCCAGCATTTT
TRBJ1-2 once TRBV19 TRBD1 CASSTSGGDHYGYTF TGTGCCAGTAGTACCTCAGGGGGCGATCACTATGGCTACACCTTC
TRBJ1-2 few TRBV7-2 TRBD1 CASSLASFRQGADYTF TGTGCCAGCAGCTTAGCCTCGTTTCGACAGGGGGCTGACTACACCTTC
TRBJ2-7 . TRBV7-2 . CASRKDHPEGYEQYF TGTGCCAGCAGAAAGGACCATCCGGAGGGTTACGAGCAGTACTTC
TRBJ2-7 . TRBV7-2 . CASSLGAGVGLYEQYF TGTGCCAGCAGCTTAGGGGCAGGGGTCGGCTTGTACGAGCAGTACTTC
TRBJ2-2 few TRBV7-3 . CASSFKHLSGELFF TGTGCCAGCAGCTTTAAGCACTTATCCGGGGAGCTGTTTTTT
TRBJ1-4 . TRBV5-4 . CASSLASGAANEKLFF TGTGCCAGCAGCTTGGCCAGCGGGGCGGCTAATGAAAAACTGTTTTTT
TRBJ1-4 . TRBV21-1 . CASSPRGLFEGEKLFF TGTGCCAGCAGCCCTCGGGGTCTCTTCGAAGGAGAAAAACTGTTTTTT
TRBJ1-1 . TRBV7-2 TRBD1 CASSLSGGENTEAFF TGTGCCAGCAGCTTATCAGGGGGTGAGAACACTGAAGCTTTCTTT
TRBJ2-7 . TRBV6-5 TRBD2 CASRWEGGRYEQYF TGTGCCAGCCGATGGGAGGGAGGTCGATACGAGCAGTACTTC
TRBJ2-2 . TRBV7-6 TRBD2 CASSSAVGGTGLAGSNTGELFF TGTGCCAGCAGCTCCGCCGTAGGAGGTACGGGACTAGCGGGCTCGAACACCGGGGAGCTGTTTTTT
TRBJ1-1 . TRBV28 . CASKAGDPQAFF TGTGCCAGCAAGGCAGGGGATCCCCAAGCTTTCTTT
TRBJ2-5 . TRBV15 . CATSRDQTDQETQYF TGTGCCACCAGCAGAGATCAGACAGATCAAGAGACCCAGTACTTC
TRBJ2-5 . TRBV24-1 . CATASGETQYF TGTGCCACCGCGTCAGGAGAGACCCAGTACTTC